This T cell receptor beta chain is drawn from a study of control samples from healthy donors and cancer patients. Libraries were prepared by immunoSEQ multiplex PCR; TCRdb keeps only in-frame clonotypes and omits some of them. Of approximately 150,000 clones in the sample, roughly 88% are singletons; the top ten hold 1.7%. V was pared by 5 bases and J by 0 bases, with 25 bases between. The CDR3 spans 19 residues. Per the germline V gene, CDR1 is SGHAT and CDR2 is FQNNGV. This clone was counted once. The chain joins TRBV11-2 to TRBJ1-1; D is unclear. The sample was blood. The TCR was taken from a young man in good health. As DNA, the CDR3 is TGTGCCAGCAGCACATCGGTCGGGGTAGGCCGCAACCTGAACACTGAAGCTTTCTTT. It yields the protein CASSTSVGVGRNLNTEAFF. Full variable domain (remainder filled in from reference TRBV11-2 and TRBJ1-1): EAGVAQSPRYKIIEKRQSVAFWCNPISGHATLYWYQQILGQGPKLLIQFQNNGVVDDSQLPKDRFSAERLKGVDSTLKIQPAKLEDSAVYLCASSTSVGVGRNLNTEAFFGQGTRLTVV.